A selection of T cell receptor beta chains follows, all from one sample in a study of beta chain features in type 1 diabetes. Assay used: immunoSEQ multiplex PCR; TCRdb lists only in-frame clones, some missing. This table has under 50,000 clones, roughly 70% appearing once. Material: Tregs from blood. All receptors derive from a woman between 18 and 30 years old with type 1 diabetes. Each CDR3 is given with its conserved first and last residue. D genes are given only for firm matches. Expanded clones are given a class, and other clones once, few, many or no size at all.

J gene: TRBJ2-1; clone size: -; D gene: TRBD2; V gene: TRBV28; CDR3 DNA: TGTGCCAGCAGTATAGCGGGAGGTTTGGGGAATGAGCAGTTCTTC; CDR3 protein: CASSIAGGLGNEQFF
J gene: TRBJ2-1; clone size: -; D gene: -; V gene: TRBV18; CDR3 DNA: TGTGCCAGCTCACCAGGGGGGGCCTTGGACAATGAGCAGTTCTTC; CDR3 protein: CASSPGGALDNEQFF
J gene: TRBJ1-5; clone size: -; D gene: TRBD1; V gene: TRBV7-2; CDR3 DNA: TGTGCCAGCAGCCAGGGGACAGTCAAATGGGGCAATCAGCCCCAGCATTTT; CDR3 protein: CASSQGTVKWGNQPQHF
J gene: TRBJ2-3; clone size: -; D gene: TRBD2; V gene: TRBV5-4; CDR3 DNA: TGTGTCAGCAGCTTTCGCGGGAGGGCCACAGATACGCAGTATTTT; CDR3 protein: CVSSFRGRATDTQYF
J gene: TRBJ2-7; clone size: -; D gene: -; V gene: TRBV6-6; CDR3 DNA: TGTGCCAGCAGCCGGGACAACTACGAGCAGTACTTC; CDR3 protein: CASSRDNYEQYF
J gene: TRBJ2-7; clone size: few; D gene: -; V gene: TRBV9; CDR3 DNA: TGTGCCAGCAGCGTAGAGCCCCTCGTTGACGAGCAGTACTTC; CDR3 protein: CASSVEPLVDEQYF
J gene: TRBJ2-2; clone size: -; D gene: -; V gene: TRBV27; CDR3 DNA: TGTGCCAGCAGTTTCGCGGCAGGGTTCCCCGGGGAGCTGTTTTTT; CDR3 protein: CASSFAAGFPGELFF
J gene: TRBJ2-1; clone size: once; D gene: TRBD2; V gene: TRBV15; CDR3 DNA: TGTGCCACCAGCAGGGACCGACTAGCGGGAGGCCTAGAGTTCTTC; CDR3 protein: CATSRDRLAGGLEFF
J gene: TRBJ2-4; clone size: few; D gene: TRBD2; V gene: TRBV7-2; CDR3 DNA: TGTGCCAGCAGCGCCCCGGGACTAGCTCTGGACTGGAACATTCAGTACTTC; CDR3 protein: CASSAPGLALDWNIQYF
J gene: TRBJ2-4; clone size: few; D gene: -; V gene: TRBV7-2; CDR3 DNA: TGTGCCAGCAGCGCCCTACAGTTAGCCAAAAACATTCAGTACTTC; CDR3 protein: CASSALQLAKNIQYF
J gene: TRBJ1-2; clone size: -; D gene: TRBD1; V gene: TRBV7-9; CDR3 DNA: TGTGCCAGCAGCTTAGGGGGGGGGCCAGGGGGCGGCGGCTACACCTTC; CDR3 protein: CASSLGGGPGGGGYTF
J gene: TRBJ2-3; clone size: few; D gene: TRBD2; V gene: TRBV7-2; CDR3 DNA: TGTGCGGGGGGGAGCTGGGATACGCAGTATTTT; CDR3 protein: CAGGSWDTQYF
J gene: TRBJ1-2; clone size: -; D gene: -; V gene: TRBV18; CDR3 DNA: TGTGCCAGCTCACCATCATCGGGGGATGGCTACACCTTC; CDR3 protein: CASSPSSGDGYTF
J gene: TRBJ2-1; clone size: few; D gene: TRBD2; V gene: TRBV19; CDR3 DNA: TGTGCCAGTCTCCGGGGCGGGAGCTCCTACAATGAGCAGTTCTTC; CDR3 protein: CASLRGGSSYNEQFF
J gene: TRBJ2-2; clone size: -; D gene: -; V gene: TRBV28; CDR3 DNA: TGTGCCAGCAGTTTACCCAGTCTCACCGGGGAGCTGTTTTTT; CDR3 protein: CASSLPSLTGELFF
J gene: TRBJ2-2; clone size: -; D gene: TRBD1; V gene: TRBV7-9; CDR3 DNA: TGTGCCAGCAGCCCCGACAGGGGCCGAAACACCGGGGAGCTGTTTTTT; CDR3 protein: CASSPDRGRNTGELFF
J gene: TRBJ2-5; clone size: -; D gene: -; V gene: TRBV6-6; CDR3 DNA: TGTGCCAGCAGAGAACTGGGAGTGACCCAGTACTTC; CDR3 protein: CASRELGVTQYF
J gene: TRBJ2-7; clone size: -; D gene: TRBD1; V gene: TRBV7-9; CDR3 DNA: TGTGCCAGCAGCTTAATGGGACAGGTTCCCTACGAGCAGTACTTC; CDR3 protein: CASSLMGQVPYEQYF
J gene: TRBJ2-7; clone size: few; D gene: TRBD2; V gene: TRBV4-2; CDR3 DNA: TGTGCCAGCAGCCAAGAAGTGCTAGCGGTGAGCTCCTACGAGCAGTACTTC; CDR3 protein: CASSQEVLAVSSYEQYF
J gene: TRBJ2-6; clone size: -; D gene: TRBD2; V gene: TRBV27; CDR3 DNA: TGTGCCAGCAGCCGGGAGGGCACTGGGGCCAACGTCCTGACTTTC; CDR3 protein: CASSREGTGANVLTF
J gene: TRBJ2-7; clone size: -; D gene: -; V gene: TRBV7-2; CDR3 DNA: TGTGCCAGCAGCTTAGCTTCTTACTACGAGCAGTACTTC; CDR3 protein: CASSLASYYEQYF
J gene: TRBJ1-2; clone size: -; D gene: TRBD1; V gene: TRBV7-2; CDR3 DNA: TGTGCCAGCAGCTTATACCCCGGGACAGGGGATGGCTACACCTTC; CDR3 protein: CASSLYPGTGDGYTF
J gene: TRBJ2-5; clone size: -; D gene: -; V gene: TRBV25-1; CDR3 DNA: TGTGCCAGCGAGGGATGGGAGACCCAGTACTTC; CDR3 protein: CASEGWETQYF
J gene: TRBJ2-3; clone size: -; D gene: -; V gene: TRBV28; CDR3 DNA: TGTGCCAGCAGTTCGACTATAAGCCTATCCGGTACAGATACGCAGTATTTT; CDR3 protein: CASSSTISLSGTDTQYF
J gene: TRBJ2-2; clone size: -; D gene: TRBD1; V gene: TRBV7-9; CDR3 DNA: TGTGCCAGCAGCCCCGGGACAGGGGGCCACGGGGAGCTGTTTTTT; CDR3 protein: CASSPGTGGHGELFF
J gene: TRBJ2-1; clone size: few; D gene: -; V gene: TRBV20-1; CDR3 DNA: TGCAGTGCCGTTAGCTACAATGAGCAGTTCTTC; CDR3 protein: CSAVSYNEQFF
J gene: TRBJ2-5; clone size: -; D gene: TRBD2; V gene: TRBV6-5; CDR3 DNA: TGTGCCAGCAGTTACCGGACTAGCTTGTCTGAGACCCAGTACTTC; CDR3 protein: CASSYRTSLSETQYF
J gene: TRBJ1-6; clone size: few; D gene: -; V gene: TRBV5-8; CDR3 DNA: TGTGCCAGCAGCTTGGAGCCGGGACTCCCCTTTCGGGCCCTCCACTTT; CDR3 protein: CASSLEPGLPFRALHF
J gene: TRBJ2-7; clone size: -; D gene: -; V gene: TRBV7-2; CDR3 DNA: TGTGCCAGCAGCGCCAAACGAGCGGCCGAGCAGTACTTC; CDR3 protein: CASSAKRAAEQYF
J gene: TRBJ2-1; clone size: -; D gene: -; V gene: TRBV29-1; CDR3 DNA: TGCAGCACGAAAACAGTAGCGGCCTATGATGAGCAGTTCTTC; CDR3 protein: CSTKTVAAYDEQFF
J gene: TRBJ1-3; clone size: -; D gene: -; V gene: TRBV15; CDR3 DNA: TGTGCCACCAGCACAGAACAGGGCAACGGTTCGGGAAACACCATATATTTT; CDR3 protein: CATSTEQGNGSGNTIYF
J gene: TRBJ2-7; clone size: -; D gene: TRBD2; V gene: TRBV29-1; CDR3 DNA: TGCAGCGTTGAAAGGGCGGCGAAACTGAAAGAGGGACTAGCGGGAAGATACGAGCAGTACTTC; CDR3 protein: CSVERAAKLKEGLAGRYEQYF